One and the same sample provided the 21 T cell receptor beta chains below, sequenced in a study of beta chain features in type 1 diabetes. Expressed TCRB transcripts were sequenced after all isolated RNA was converted to cDNA. The method was immunoSEQ multiplex PCR; TCRdb's version includes in-frame clones alone and lacks a portion of them. Of around 58,000 clones in the sample, approximately 62% are singletons; the top ten hold 2% to 2.5%. The sequenced material came from Tregs from blood. The source is a woman younger than 30 in good health.

To note about this clone: Sequence at one end of the junction differs from germline and may be a read error. V and J are TRBV10-3 and TRBJ1-6, with 11 bases aligning to TRBD1. The CDR3 extends over 16 amino acids. The germline gives CDR1 ENHRY, CDR2 SYGVKD. The DNA of the CDR3 is TGTGCCAGCAGTGAATTCAGGACAGGGGGCCGGTCACCCCTCCACTTT. It specifies CASSEFRTGGRSPLHF.

The table lists this clone with a count of one. The chain joins TRBV19 to TRBJ2-7; 9 bases fit TRBD1. The CDR3 is 15 residues long. Germline V gives CDR1 LNHDA, CDR2 SQIVND (reference sequence). Germline trimming cut 5 bases from V and 0 bases from J; bases unmatched to any gene: 5. CDR3 loop: CASSSGTGNSYEQYF. CDR3 coding DNA: TGTGCCAGTAGTTCCGGGACAGGGAACTCCTACGAGCAGTACTTC.

The chain has TRBV5-1 and TRBJ1-4; 9 bases line up with TRBD1. Trimming removed 4 bases from V and 7 bases from J; junction bases left unmatched: 5. The CDR3 contains 14 residues. Germline CDR1 reads SGHRS; CDR2 reads YFSETQ. This CDR3 is CASSPGQGSEKLFF. In DNA form, the CDR3 reads TGCGCCAGCAGCCCCGGACAGGGGTCTGAAAAACTGTTTTTT.

The J gene is TRBJ2-3, the V gene TRBV7-9, with 8 bases identical to TRBD2. Per the germline V gene, CDR1 is SEHNR and CDR2 is FQNEAQ (reference sequence). Unmatched junction bases numbered 14, after V lost 5 bases and J lost 4 bases. This CDR3 has 17 amino acids. The CDR3 sequence is CASSPHGTRRIPDTQYF. CDR3 nucleotides: TGTGCCAGCAGCCCCCACGGGACTAGGAGGATCCCAGATACGCAGTATTTT.

The chain has TRBV4-1 and TRBJ1-2, with TRBD1 as a possible D gene (5 bases). V lost 0 bases and J lost 2, with 7 bases in between. The germline CDR1 and CDR2 sequences are MGHRA and YSYEKL. The CDR3 runs 14 residues. The CDR3 spells CASSQDAGNYGYTF. CDR3 coding DNA: TGCGCCAGCAGCCAAGATGCAGGGAACTATGGCTACACCTTC.

Only a few counts were recorded for this clone. The CDR3 protein is CASSLGLAGADTQYF. In DNA form, the CDR3 reads TGTGCCAGCAGCTTAGGACTAGCGGGGGCAGATACGCAGTATTTT. V gene TRBV7-2 combines with J gene TRBJ2-3; 12 positions agree with TRBD2. Germline V gene lookup returns CDR1 SGHTA and CDR2 FQGNSA. V dropped 1 base and J dropped 4; count of bases not matched to a gene: 0. CDR3 length equals 15 residues.

The rearrangement joins TRBV2 to TRBJ2-3; D remains unclear. CDR1 and CDR2 from the germline V gene are SNHLY and FYNNEI. The CDR3 covers 12 residues. V gave up 6 bases and J gave up 14 bases, with 18 bases separating them. As DNA, the CDR3 is TGTGCCAGCAGCCTCCTGGTCCCGCGCCTGTATTTT. Encoded protein: CASSLLVPRLYF. Using reference TRBV2 and TRBJ2-3 for the parts outside the CDR3, the full variable domain is EPEVTQTPSHQVTQMGQEVILRCVPISNHLYFYWYRQILGQKVEFLVSFYNNEISEKSEIFDDQFSVERPDGSNFTLKIRSTKLEDSAMYFCASSLLVPRLYFGPGTRLTVL.

DNA of the CDR3: TGTGCCAGCAGCCAGAGGGATGAGGAAAACTACGAGCAGTACTTC. It translates to CASSQRDEENYEQYF. The chain is built from TRBV5-5 and TRBJ2-7, with D perhaps matching TRBD2 (5 bases). V lost 4 bases to trimming and J lost 3 bases, with 17 bases between them. There are 15 residues in the CDR3. Germline V gene lookup returns CDR1 SGHKS and CDR2 YYEKEE (reference sequence). The complete variable domain, with remaining parts taken from reference TRBV5-5 and TRBJ2-7, reads DAGVTQSPTHLIKTRGQQVTLRCSPISGHKSVSWYQQVLGQGPQFIFQYYEKEERGRGNFPDRFSARQFPNYSSELNVNALLLGDSALYLCASSQRDEENYEQYFGPGTRLTVT.

This clone has a handful of counts. This chain uses TRBV10-3 with TRBJ1-2; D may be TRBD1 (5 bases). V gave up 3 bases and J gave up 8 bases, with 10 bases separating them. Germline values: CDR1 ENHRY, CDR2 SYGVKD. The CDR3 has 12 residues. The CDR3 nucleotides read TGTGCCATCAGTGAAGGGGCGCGCGGCTACACCTTC. Amino acid sequence: CAISEGARGYTF.

The rearrangement uses TRBV11-2 and TRBJ2-5; D gene uncertain. Trimming pared 3 bases from V and 5 bases from J, leaving 7 bases between. Germline CDR1 SGHAT, CDR2 FQNNGV. CDR3 length: 12 amino acids. The CDR3 protein is CASSLIGETQYF. The CDR3 DNA sequence: TGTGCCAGCAGCTTGATCGGGGAGACCCAGTACTTC.

J is TRBJ1-1 and V is TRBV7-9, with D tentatively TRBD1 (5 bases). Trimming left V 0 bases short and J 1 base short, with 9 bases between. The CDR3 spans 15 residues. From germline, CDR1 is SEHNR and CDR2 FQNEAQ (reference sequence). The CDR3: CASSLARGGNTEAFF. The CDR3 bases are TGTGCCAGCAGCTTAGCTCGGGGGGGGAACACTGAAGCTTTCTTT.

This clone was picked up a small number of times. V is TRBV2 and J is TRBJ2-3, with a weak D call TRBD2 (6 bases). From germline, CDR1 is SNHLY and CDR2 FYNNEI. V was shortened by 3 bases and J by 6 bases, with 7 bases between the two germline ends. The CDR3 has 12 amino acids. In DNA, the CDR3 is TGTGCCAGCAGTGACGCGGGGGATACGCAGTATTTT. It codes for CASSDAGDTQYF.

CDR3 protein: CASSVGLVTMNTGELFF. The CDR3 DNA is TGTGCCAGCAGCGTAGGTTTAGTCACCATGAACACCGGGGAGCTGTTTTTT. The genes are TRBV9 and TRBJ2-2, with D uncertain. Trimming stripped 0 bases from V and 1 base from J, with 13 bases between. Per the germline V gene, CDR1 is SGDLS and CDR2 is YYNGEE. There are 17 residues in the CDR3.

This clone occurred a few times. This rearrangement joins TRBV7-9 to TRBJ2-1; TRBD1 aligns across 8 bases. Germline V gene sequence: CDR1 SEHNR, CDR2 FQNEAQ (reference sequence). V lost 5 bases to trimming and J lost 9 bases; unmatched junction nucleotides: 12. This CDR3 is 15 amino acids long. The CDR3 DNA is TGTGCCAGCAGCAATCCATCCGGGACAGGCTTTGAGCAGTTCTTC. Encoded protein: CASSNPSGTGFEQFF.

The rearrangement uses TRBV11-3 and TRBJ2-5; 7 nucleotides line up with TRBD1. The J call is in doubt because the DNA end fits TRBJ2-7 better. CDR1 and CDR2 (germline): SGHNT, YENEEA. CDR3 length: 14 amino acids. In nucleotides, the CDR3 is TGTGCCAGCAGCTTAAGAGGGGGCCCCTACGAGCAGTACTTC. Protein sequence: CASSLRGGPYEQYF.

The chain employs TRBV29-1 and TRBJ1-4; D unresolved. Deletions cut 6 bases from V and 7 bases from J, with 18 bases between. CDR1 SQVTM and CDR2 ANQGSEA come from the germline V gene. This CDR3 region has 14 residues. As DNA, the CDR3 is TGCAGCGTCCTCATTCCCCTAGTTGGTGAAAAACTGTTTTTT. Its translation is CSVLIPLVGEKLFF.

This rearrangement joins TRBV6-6 to TRBJ2-7; 9 positions agree with TRBD1. Trimming cost V 6 bases and J 6 bases; bases outside gene matches: 12. CDR3 length: 15 amino acids. Germline V gives CDR1 MNHNY, CDR2 SVGAGI (reference sequence). The DNA for the CDR3 is TGTGCCAGCAGCCGGAAGGGACAGGGAATCTTCGAGCAGTACTTC. It translates to CASSRKGQGIFEQYF.

The V call is TRBV6-5, the J call TRBJ2-6, with D hard to call. V dropped 6 bases and J dropped 0 bases, with 3 bases sitting between them. The CDR3 runs to 13 residues. Per the germline V gene, CDR1 is MNHEY and CDR2 is SVGAGI. CDR3 residues: CASRASGANVLTF. The CDR3 DNA is TGTGCCAGCAGGGCCTCTGGGGCCAACGTCCTGACTTTC.

The rearrangement joins TRBV7-9 to TRBJ1-1, with TRBD1 matching over 9 bases. J lost 3 bases, V lost 4 bases, and 3 bases had no gene match. Per germline, CDR1 SEHNR and CDR2 FQNEAQ (reference sequence). The CDR3 covers 14 residues. The CDR3 region is CASSWTGAYTEAFF. The CDR3 bases are TGTGCCAGCAGCTGGACAGGGGCCTACACTGAAGCTTTCTTT.

The rearrangement uses TRBV18 and TRBJ2-1, with TRBD2 matching 8 bases. Germline-derived CDR1 and CDR2 are KGHSH and LQKENI. This CDR3 is built from 12 residues. J gave up 10 bases and V 6 bases, and 5 bases lay outside the gene matches. CDR3 residues: CASSLAGGEQFF. The CDR3 DNA reads TGTGCCAGCTCTTTGGCGGGGGGAGAGCAGTTCTTC.

This clone turned up a few times. This chain links TRBV7-9 with TRBJ2-5; 8 positions match TRBD1. The germline V gene has CDR1 SEHNR and CDR2 FQNEAQ (reference sequence). J gave up 1 base and V 4 bases, and 2 bases lay outside the gene matches. The CDR3 consists of 14 residues. CDR3 nucleotide sequence: TGTGCCAGCAGCTCGGGACAGGTCCAAGAGACCCAGTACTTC. It translates to CASSSGQVQETQYF.